These T cell receptor beta chains were read from a single sample in a study of T cell responses to AZD1222 COVID-19 vaccine. Repertoires were generated with immunoSEQ multiplex PCR, while TCRdb's copy carries only in-frame clones and drops some. The table records around 150,000 clones, 90% of them present only once. The material sequenced was peripheral blood, taken 28 days after the second AZD1222 dose. The receptors were gathered from an adult who received the AZD1222 COVID-19 vaccine. The CDR3 runs from the conserved cysteine through the conserved F or W. The order of the fields is clone size, D gene, J gene, V gene, CDR3 DNA, CDR3 protein. D genes are given only for firm matches. Clone size appears in some rows only: once, few, many, or a class for an expanded clone.

>-|TRBD2|TRBJ2-1|TRBV3-1/TRBV3-2
TGTGCAGCTGAAGCTAGCGGAACCTACAATGAGCAGTTCTTC
CAAEASGTYNEQFF
>few|-|TRBJ1-4|TRBV5-1
TGCGCCAGCAAGGGGCTAAGTGAAAAACTGTTTTTT
CASKGLSEKLFF
>-|-|TRBJ2-5|TRBV18
TGTGCCAGCTCACCACTAGGCAGGGAAGAGACCCAGTACTTC
CASSPLGREETQYF
>-|TRBD2|TRBJ2-7|TRBV11-2
TGTGCCAGCAGCCCATTGACTAGCGGGTCGAGCTCCTACGAGCAGTACTTC
CASSPLTSGSSSYEQYF
>-|TRBD2|TRBJ2-3|TRBV10-3
TGTGCCATCAGTGAGTCTCCAGCGGGAGGCCCTACCTTTAGCACAGATACGCAGTATTTT
CAISESPAGGPTFSTDTQYF
>-|TRBD2|TRBJ2-7|TRBV2
TGTGCCAGCAGCGCCGGGGGGTCTTACGAGCAGTACTTC
CASSAGGSYEQYF
>-|TRBD1|TRBJ2-3|TRBV4-2
TGTGCCAGCAGCCAAGAAGGACAGGGATCAGATACGCAGTATTTT
CASSQEGQGSDTQYF
>-|-|TRBJ1-1|TRBV12-3/TRBV12-4
TGTGCCAGCGGACTGATGAACACTGAAGCTTTCTTT
CASGLMNTEAFF
>-|TRBD2|TRBJ2-7|TRBV13
TGTGCCAGCAGCCGGGGGGGCGAAGCCTACGAGCAGTACTTC
CASSRGGEAYEQYF
>-|-|TRBJ2-1|TRBV12-5
TGTGCTAGTGGTTTGGTAAGGGACACGGGGAATGAGCAGTTCTTC
CASGLVRDTGNEQFF
>-|TRBD1|TRBJ1-2|TRBV7-8
TGTGCCAGCAGCCCAGGGACAGGGGGGACTCGCTACACCTTC
CASSPGTGGTRYTF